The 6 T cell receptor beta chains below all came from one sample that was sequenced in a study of T cells after yellow fever vaccination. TCRdb used MiXCR to reprocess the 5' RACE reads, holding one entry per CDR3 protein. The repertoire holds 300,000 to 400,000 distinct CDR3 sequences, with roughly 8.4% as singletons. The sample in question was PBMCs, obtained around 45 days after the first yellow fever vaccination. The receptors were sampled from a man aged 18 to 29 who received the YFV17D yellow fever vaccine.

The gene calls are TRBV7-8 and TRBJ1-5; D unresolved. V was pared by 2 bases and J by 4 bases, with 12 bases between. The CDR3 has 15 residues. CDR1 and CDR2 (germline): SGHVS, FQNEAQ. CDR3 bases: TGTGCCAGCAGCTTATATGAATTGTGGAATCAGCCCCAGCATTTT. Residues: CASSLYELWNQPQHF.

This clonotype was seen a few times. The chain links TRBV6-5 to TRBJ2-2; no clear D gene. This CDR3 spans 17 amino acids. V lost 2 bases and J lost 1, with 14 bases in between. Germline assignment: CDR1 MNHEY and CDR2 SVGAGI. This CDR3 reads CASSYGLSVLNTGELFF. The CDR3 nucleotides are TGTGCCAGCAGTTACGGGCTGAGCGTACTGAACACCGGGGAGCTGTTTTTT.

This clonotype has just a few counts. J is TRBJ2-7 and V is TRBV5-1, with 7 bases matching TRBD2. The V segment lost 5 bases and the J segment 0 bases; nucleotides outside the gene matches: 11. Germline CDR1 reads SGHRS; CDR2 reads YFSETQ. The CDR3 sequence is 16 residues long. The CDR3 sequence is CASRAALGGDSYEQYF. The CDR3 bases are TGCGCCAGCAGAGCGGCGTTGGGGGGGGACTCCTACGAGCAGTACTTC.

This rearrangement joins TRBV7-2 to TRBJ2-7; TRBD2 matches 7 bases. Germline V gene data show CDR1 as SGHTA and CDR2 as FQGNSA. V was pared by 4 bases and J by 4 bases, with 13 bases of the junction left unmatched. This CDR3 region has 16 residues. CDR3 sequence (DNA): TGTGCCAGCAGCTCCATTGCCCGGGACTACTCATACGAGCAGTACTTC. Amino acid sequence: CASSSIARDYSYEQYF.

There are a few counts of this clonotype. The chain employs TRBV11-1 and TRBJ2-3; D may correspond to TRBD1 or TRBD2 (6 bases each). Germline loops: CDR1 SGHAT, CDR2 FQDESV (reference sequence). The CDR3 totals 16 residues. Trimming removed 8 bases from V and 0 bases from J, with 18 bases in between. The CDR3 here is CASRRGYSGSTDTQYF. In DNA form, the CDR3 reads TGTGCCAGCCGGAGGGGGTACAGCGGGAGCACAGATACGCAGTATTTT.

Only one count was recorded for this clonotype. The chain joins TRBV19 to TRBJ2-1, with 8 bases aligning to TRBD2. This CDR3 is built from 16 residues. V trimming: 1 base; J trimming: 4 bases; junction bases outside the gene matches: 6. Germline V lookup: CDR1 LNHDA, CDR2 SQIVND (reference sequence). The CDR3 sequence is CASSIGGSGGYNEQFF. CDR3 nucleotides: TGTGCCAGTAGTATAGGGGGCAGCGGGGGTTACAATGAGCAGTTCTTC. Using reference TRBV19 and TRBJ2-1 for the parts outside the CDR3, the full variable domain is DGGITQSPKYLFRKEGQNVTLSCEQNLNHDAMYWYRQDPGQGLRLIYYSQIVNDFQKGDIAEGYSVSREKKESFPLTVTSAQKNPTAFYLCASSIGGSGGYNEQFFGPGTRLTVL.